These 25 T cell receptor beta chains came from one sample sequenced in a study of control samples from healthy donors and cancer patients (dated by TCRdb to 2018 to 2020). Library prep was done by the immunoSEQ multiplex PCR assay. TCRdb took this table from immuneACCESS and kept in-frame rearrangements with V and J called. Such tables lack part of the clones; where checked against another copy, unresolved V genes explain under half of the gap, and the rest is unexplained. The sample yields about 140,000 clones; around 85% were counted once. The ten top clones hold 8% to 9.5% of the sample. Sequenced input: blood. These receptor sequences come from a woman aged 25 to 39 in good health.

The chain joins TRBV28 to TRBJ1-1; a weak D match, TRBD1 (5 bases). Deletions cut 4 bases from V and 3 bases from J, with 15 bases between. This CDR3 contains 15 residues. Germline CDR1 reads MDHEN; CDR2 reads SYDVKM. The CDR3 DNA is TGTGCCAGCAGTTCCCCGGCGGGGGGGGACACTGAAGCTTTCTTT. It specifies CASSSPAGGDTEAFF. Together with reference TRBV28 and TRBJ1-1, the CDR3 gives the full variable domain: DVKVTQSSRYLVKRTGEKVFLECVQDMDHENMFWYRQDPGLGLRLIYFSYDVKMKEKGDIPEGYSVSREKKERFSLILESASTNQTSMYLCASSSPAGGDTEAFFGQGTRLTVV.

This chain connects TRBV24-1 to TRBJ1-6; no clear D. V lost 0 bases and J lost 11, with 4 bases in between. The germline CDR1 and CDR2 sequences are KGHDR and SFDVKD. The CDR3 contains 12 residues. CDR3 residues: CATSDLGPPLHF. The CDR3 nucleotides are TGTGCCACCAGTGATTTGGGGCCACCCCTCCACTTT.

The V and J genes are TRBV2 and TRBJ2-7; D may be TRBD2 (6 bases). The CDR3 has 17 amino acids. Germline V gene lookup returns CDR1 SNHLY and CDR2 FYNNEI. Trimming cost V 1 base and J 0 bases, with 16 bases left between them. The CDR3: CASSEVVGDSSSYEQYF. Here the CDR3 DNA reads TGTGCCAGCAGTGAAGTGGTAGGGGACTCTTCCTCCTACGAGCAGTACTTC.

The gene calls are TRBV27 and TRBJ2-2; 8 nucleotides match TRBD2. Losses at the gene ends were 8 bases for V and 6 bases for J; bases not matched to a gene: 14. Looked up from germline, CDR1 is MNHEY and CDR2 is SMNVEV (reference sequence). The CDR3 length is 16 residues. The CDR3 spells CASALREAGVSGELFF. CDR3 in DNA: TGTGCCAGCGCCCTTCGAGAAGCGGGAGTTTCCGGGGAGCTGTTTTTT.

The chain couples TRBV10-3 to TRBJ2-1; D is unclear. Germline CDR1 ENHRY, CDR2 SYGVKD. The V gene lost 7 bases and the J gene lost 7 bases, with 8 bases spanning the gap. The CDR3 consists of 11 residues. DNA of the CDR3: TGTGCCATCAAAATCGAAAATGAGCAGTTCTTC. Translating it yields CAIKIENEQFF.

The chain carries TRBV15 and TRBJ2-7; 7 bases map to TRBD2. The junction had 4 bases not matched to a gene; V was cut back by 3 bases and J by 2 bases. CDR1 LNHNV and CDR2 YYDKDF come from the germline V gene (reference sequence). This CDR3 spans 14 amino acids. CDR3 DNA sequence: TGTGCCACCAGCAGGCGAGCGGGAACCTACGAGCAGTACTTC. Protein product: CATSRRAGTYEQYF.

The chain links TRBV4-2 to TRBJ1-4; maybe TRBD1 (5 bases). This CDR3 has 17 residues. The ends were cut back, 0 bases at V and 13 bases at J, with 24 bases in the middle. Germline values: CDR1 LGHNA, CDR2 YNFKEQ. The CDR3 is CASSQEVGAQTGDGLFF. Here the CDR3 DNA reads TGTGCCAGCAGCCAAGAGGTTGGGGCCCAAACAGGAGACGGACTGTTTTTT.

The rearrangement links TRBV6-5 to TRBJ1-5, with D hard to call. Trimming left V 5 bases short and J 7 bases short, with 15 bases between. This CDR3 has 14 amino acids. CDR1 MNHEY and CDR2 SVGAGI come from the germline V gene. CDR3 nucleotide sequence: TGTGCCAGCAGTCGTCGACAACGCGGGCAGCCCCAGCATTTT. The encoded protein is CASSRRQRGQPQHF.

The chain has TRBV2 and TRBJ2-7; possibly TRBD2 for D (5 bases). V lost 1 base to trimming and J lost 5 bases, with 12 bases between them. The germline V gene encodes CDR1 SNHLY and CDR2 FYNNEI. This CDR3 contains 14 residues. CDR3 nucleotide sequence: TGTGCCAGCAGTGAAGATAGGGCGGGCCACGAGCAGTACTTC. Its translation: CASSEDRAGHEQYF.

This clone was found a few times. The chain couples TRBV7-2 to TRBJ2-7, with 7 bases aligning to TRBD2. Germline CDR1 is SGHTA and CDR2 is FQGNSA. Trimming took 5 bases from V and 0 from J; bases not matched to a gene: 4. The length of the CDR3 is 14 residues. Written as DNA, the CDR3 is TGTGCCAGCAGCCTGGGGGGGAACTCCTACGAGCAGTACTTC. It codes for CASSLGGNSYEQYF.

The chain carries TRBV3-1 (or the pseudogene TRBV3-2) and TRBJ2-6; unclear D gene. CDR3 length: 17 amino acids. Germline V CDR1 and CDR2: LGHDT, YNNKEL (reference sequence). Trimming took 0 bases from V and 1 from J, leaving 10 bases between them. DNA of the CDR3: TGTGCCAGCAGCCAAGATCTCGGTAGGTCTGGGGCCAACGTCCTGACTTTC. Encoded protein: CASSQDLGRSGANVLTF.

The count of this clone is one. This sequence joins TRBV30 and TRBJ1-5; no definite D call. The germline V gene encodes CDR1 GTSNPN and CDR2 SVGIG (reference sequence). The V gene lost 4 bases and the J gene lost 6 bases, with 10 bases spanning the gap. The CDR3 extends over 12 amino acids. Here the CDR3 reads CAWTDGGQPQHF. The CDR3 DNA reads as TGTGCCTGGACTGATGGTGGTCAGCCCCAGCATTTT.

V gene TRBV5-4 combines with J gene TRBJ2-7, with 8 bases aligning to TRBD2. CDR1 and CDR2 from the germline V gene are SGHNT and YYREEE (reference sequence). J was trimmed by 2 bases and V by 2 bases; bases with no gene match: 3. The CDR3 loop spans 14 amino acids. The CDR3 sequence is CASSLRGGTYEQYF. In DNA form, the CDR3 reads TGTGCCAGCAGCTTACGGGGGGGAACCTACGAGCAGTACTTC. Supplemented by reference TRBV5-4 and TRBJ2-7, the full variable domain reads ETGVTQSPTHLIKTRGQQVTLRCSSQSGHNTVSWYQQALGQGPQFIFQYYREEENGRGNFPPRFSGLQFPNYSSELNVNALELDDSALYLCASSLRGGTYEQYFGPGTRLTVT.

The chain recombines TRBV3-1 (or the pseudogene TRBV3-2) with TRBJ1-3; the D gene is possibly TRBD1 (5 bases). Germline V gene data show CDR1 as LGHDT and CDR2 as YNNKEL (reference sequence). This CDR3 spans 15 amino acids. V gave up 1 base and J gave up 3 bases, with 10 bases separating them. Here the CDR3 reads CASSQAARVGNTIYF. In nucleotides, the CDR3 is TGTGCCAGCAGCCAAGCCGCCAGGGTTGGAAACACCATATATTTT.

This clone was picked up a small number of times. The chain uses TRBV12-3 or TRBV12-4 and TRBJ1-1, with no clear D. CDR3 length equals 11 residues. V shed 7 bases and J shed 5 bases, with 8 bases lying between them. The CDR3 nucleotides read TGTGCCAGCACCATTGAAACTGAAGCTTTCTTT. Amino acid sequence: CASTIETEAFF.

For the CDR3, the DNA is TGTGCCAGCAGCCGCTTTCAGGACCGTACCGGGGAGCTGTTTTTT. It codes for CASSRFQDRTGELFF. The chain is built from TRBV3-1 (or the pseudogene TRBV3-2) and TRBJ2-2, with unresolved D. The CDR3 has 15 amino acids. CDR1 and CDR2 (germline): LGHDT, YNNKEL (reference sequence). Trimming cost V 4 bases and J 5 bases, with 14 bases left between them.

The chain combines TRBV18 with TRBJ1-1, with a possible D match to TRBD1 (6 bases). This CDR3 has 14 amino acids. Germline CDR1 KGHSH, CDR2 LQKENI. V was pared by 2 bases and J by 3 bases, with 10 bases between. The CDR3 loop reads CASSPEGGYTEAFF. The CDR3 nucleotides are TGTGCCAGCTCACCAGAGGGGGGTTACACTGAAGCTTTCTTT.

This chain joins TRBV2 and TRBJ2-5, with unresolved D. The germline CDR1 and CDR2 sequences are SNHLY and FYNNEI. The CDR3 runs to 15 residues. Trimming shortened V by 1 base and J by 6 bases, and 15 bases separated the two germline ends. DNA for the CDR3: TGTGCCAGCAGTGAAGGACATAATACGCCCCAGACCCAGTACTTC. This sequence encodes CASSEGHNTPQTQYF.

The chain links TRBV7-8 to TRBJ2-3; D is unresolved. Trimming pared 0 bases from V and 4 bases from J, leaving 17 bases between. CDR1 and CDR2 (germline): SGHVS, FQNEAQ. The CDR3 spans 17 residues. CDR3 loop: CASSLAFIRTTADTQYF. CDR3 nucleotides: TGTGCCAGCAGCTTAGCGTTCATCCGAACGACCGCAGATACGCAGTATTTT.

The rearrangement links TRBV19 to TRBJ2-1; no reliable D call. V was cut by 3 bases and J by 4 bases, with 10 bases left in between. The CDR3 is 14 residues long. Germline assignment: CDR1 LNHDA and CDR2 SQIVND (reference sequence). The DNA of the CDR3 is TGTGCCAGTAGTATCCGGGTTGGGTACAATGAGCAGTTCTTC. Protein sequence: CASSIRVGYNEQFF.

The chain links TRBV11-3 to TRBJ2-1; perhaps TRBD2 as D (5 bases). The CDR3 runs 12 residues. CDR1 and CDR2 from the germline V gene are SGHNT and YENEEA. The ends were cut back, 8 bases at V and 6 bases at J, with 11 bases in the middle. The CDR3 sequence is CASAEGSNEQFF. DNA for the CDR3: TGTGCCAGCGCTGAGGGTTCCAATGAGCAGTTCTTC.

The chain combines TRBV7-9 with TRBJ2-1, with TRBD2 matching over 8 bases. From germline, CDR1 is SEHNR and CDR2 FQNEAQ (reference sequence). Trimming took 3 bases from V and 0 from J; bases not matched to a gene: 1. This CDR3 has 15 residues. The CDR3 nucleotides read TGTGCCAGCAGCTTTACTAGCGGCTCCTACAATGAGCAGTTCTTC. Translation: CASSFTSGSYNEQFF. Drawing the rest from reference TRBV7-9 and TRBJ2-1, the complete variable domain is DTGVSQNPRHKITKRGQNVTFRCDPISEHNRLYWYRQTLGQGPEFLTYFQNEAQLEKSRLLSDRFSAERPKGSFSTLEIQRTEQGDSAMYLCASSFTSGSYNEQFFGPGTRLTVL.

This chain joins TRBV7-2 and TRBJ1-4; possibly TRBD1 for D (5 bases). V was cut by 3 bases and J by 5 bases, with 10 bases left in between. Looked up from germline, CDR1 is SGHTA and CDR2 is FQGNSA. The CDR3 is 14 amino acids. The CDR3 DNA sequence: TGTGCCAGCAGCTTCCGCCAGGGCAATGAAAAACTGTTTTTT. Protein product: CASSFRQGNEKLFF.

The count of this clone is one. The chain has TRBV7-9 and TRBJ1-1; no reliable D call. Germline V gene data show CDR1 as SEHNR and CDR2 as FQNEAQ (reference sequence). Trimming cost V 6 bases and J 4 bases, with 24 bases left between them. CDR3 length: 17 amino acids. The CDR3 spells CASREEPTATTSTEAFF. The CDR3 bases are TGTGCCAGCAGAGAAGAGCCCACCGCAACGACATCCACTGAAGCTTTCTTT.

The CDR3 bases are TGTGCCAGCAGCTTGGACAGTTCGGCGGGTTCACCCCTCCACTTT. This codes for CASSLDSSAGSPLHF. The chain combines TRBV7-6 with TRBJ1-6; TRBD1 might be the D (6 bases). V dropped 3 bases and J dropped 9 bases, with 15 bases sitting between them. The germline V gene encodes CDR1 SGHVS and CDR2 FNYEAQ. The CDR3 length is 15 residues.